These T cell receptor beta chains were read from a single sample in a study of cytotoxic CD8 clonotypes in ibrutinib-treated CLL. The repertoire was sequenced with immunoSEQ multiplex PCR; TCRdb's copy has only in-frame clones and lacks some. Here the sample spans some 120,000 clones, around 84% being singletons. Specimen: PBMCs, collected after 24 months of ibrutinib treatment. Every receptor here comes from a human donor with chronic lymphocytic leukemia. Both conserved end residues are part of each CDR3. The order of the fields is V gene, CDR3 length, CDR3 protein.

>TRBV7-6|16
CASSMGQRNRQETQYF
>TRBV7-2|13
CASSPTGAREQYF
>TRBV9|16
CASSIELAGFVDTQYF
>TRBV30|18
CAWRDPGLAGGHTGELFF
>TRBV7-9|15
CASSLRRRGAEKLFF
>TRBV19|15
CASSIVHPRDSPLHF
>TRBV7-2|13
CASSLARQETQYF
>TRBV5-1|15
CASSLATGDTYEQYF
>TRBV23-1|16
CASSQPTVPINQPQHF
>TRBV2|14
CASIGTGGLYEQYF
>TRBV19|12
CATGTAQETQYF
>TRBV15|15
CATSRDRGPQETQYF
>TRBV12-5|16
CASGLGLAENTGELFF
>TRBV5-6|14
CASAPRGRKQTQYF
>TRBV30|15
CAWSVMSTGGTEAFF
>TRBV6-1|14
CASSNGGMNQPQHF
>TRBV4-3|13
CASSHIQRTEAFF
>TRBV6-1|12
CASGTQNTEAFF
>TRBV19|12
CASSDRGGGYTF
>TRBV28|12
CASSSPFYEQYF
>TRBV6-5|13
CASSYVSSYEQYF
>TRBV5-4|14
CASSRRENRYEQYF
>TRBV28|14
CASSSPSGGRGYTF
>TRBV5-1|16
CASSARISGSYNEQFF